This T cell receptor (beta chain) was found in a study of OX40 agonist ivuxolimab in advanced cancers. For the study at large: Hepatocellular carcinoma, melanoma, renal cell or head and neck cancer was diagnosed in the dose-escalation patients. Regarding the study as a whole: At doses 0.1 to 3.0 mg/kg, CD4+ and CD8+ clones expanded. There were, on average, more expanded clones in CD8+ T cells than in CD4+.

Patients were excluded for autoimmune disease history or systemic immunosuppression. Libraries were prepared by immunoSEQ multiplex PCR; TCRdb keeps only in-frame clonotypes and omits some of them. The sample has 80,000 to 100,000 clones, 70% to 90% seen once. A note on this clone: What it binds is not known.

The receptor was derived from an adult with an advanced solid tumor such as melanoma, head and neck, liver or kidney cancer. Sequenced here: CD4+ or CD8+ T cells sorted from blood, sampled in a trial of the OX40 agonist ivuxolimab.

The CDR3 DNA reads as TGTGCCAGCAGCTTTCAGGGGCTATCTACTGGAAACACCATATATTTT. Translation: CASSFQGLSTGNTIYF. This chain uses TRBV7-9 with TRBJ1-3; possibly TRBD1 for D (6 bases). This CDR3 has 16 residues. The V end lost 3 bases, the J end lost 2 bases, and 14 bases lay between the germline ends. Germline V gene lookup returns CDR1 SEHNR and CDR2 FQNEAQ (reference sequence).